The 21 T cell receptor beta chains below all came from one sample that was sequenced in a study of blood T cell repertoires in COVID-19. Profiling relied on immunoSEQ multiplex PCR, and the TCRdb table lists in-frame clones only, not all of them. Here the sample spans over 250,000 clones, approximately 89% being singletons. Sequenced: peripheral blood. The receptor source for this set is a woman aged 55-75 years with acute or convalescent COVID-19.

The chain is built from TRBV5-5 and TRBJ1-5; possible D gene TRBD1, 6 bases. CDR3 size: 15 residues. The V gene lost 0 bases and the J gene lost 4 bases, with 11 bases spanning the gap. CDR1 and CDR2 from the germline V gene are SGHKS and YYEKEE (reference sequence). Here the CDR3 DNA reads TGTGCCAGCAGCTTGGGGACAGTTTTTAATCAGCCCCAGCATTTT. This codes for CASSLGTVFNQPQHF.

The chain joins TRBV27 to TRBJ2-1; 8 bases fit TRBD2. CDR1 is MNHEY, CDR2 SMNVEV, per germline (reference sequence). This CDR3 spans 18 amino acids. With V trimmed by 3 bases and J by 3 bases, 13 bases remained unmatched. In nucleotides, the CDR3 is TGTGCCAGCAGTTTTAGGGAATTGCATACTAGCGGCTACAATGAGCAGTTCTTC. Amino acids: CASSFRELHTSGYNEQFF.

V gene TRBV6-1 combines with J gene TRBJ1-2, with 7 nucleotides matching TRBD1. V gave up 3 bases and J gave up 8 bases; unmatched junction bases: 6. This CDR3 contains 13 residues. CDR1 and CDR2 from the germline V gene are MNHNS and SASEGT. CDR3: CASSERQGGGYTF. The CDR3 DNA reads TGTGCCAGCAGTGAGAGACAGGGAGGCGGCTACACCTTC.

CDR3 sequence: CASSSRTSGSSNEQFF. The CDR3 DNA reads TGTGCCAGCAGCTCTAGGACTAGCGGGAGTTCCAATGAGCAGTTCTTC. The chain uses TRBV5-4 and TRBJ2-1, with 13 bases matching TRBD2. Per germline, CDR1 SGHNT and CDR2 YYREEE (reference sequence). Trimming cost V 3 bases and J 6 bases; bases outside gene matches: 6. There are 16 residues in the CDR3.

V usage is TRBV3-1 (or the pseudogene TRBV3-2) and J usage is TRBJ1-1; 8 bases agree with TRBD1. CDR3 length equals 16 residues. V was pared by 4 bases and J by 1 base, with 8 bases of the junction left unmatched. Germline V gene data show CDR1 as LGHDT and CDR2 as YNNKEL (reference sequence). The CDR3 nucleotides read TGTGCCAGCAGCCCCGGACAGGGAAAGGAGAACACTGAAGCTTTCTTT. Translating gives CASSPGQGKENTEAFF.

The chain has TRBV7-3 and TRBJ2-7; 9 bases agree with TRBD2. CDR1 and CDR2 (germline): SGHTA, FQGTGA. The trim removed 5 bases at V and 3 bases at J, leaving 11 bases unmatched. The CDR3 sequence is 16 residues long. The CDR3: CASSTPPGTSNYEQYF. The DNA of the CDR3 is TGTGCCAGCAGCACACCCCCCGGGACTAGCAACTACGAGCAGTACTTC.

This clone was found once. CDR3 in amino acids: CASSTDRGENEQFF. CDR3 sequence (DNA): TGTGCCAGCAGTACCGACAGGGGCGAAAATGAGCAGTTCTTC. The chain joins TRBV2 to TRBJ2-1; 8 bases are a match to TRBD1. J was trimmed by 7 bases and V by 5 bases; bases with no gene match: 7. The CDR3 length is 14 residues. CDR1 is SNHLY, CDR2 FYNNEI, per germline.

V and J are TRBV6-6 and TRBJ2-7; D not resolved. Germline V CDR1 and CDR2: MNHNY, SVGAGI (reference sequence). V was cut by 2 bases and J by 3 bases, with 8 bases left in between. The CDR3 runs to 13 residues. The CDR3 here is CASSYGPSYEQYF. CDR3 DNA sequence: TGTGCCAGCAGTTACGGCCCCAGCTACGAGCAGTACTTC.

This clone was found once. The chain recombines TRBV18 with TRBJ1-5; TRBD1 matches 7 bases. Germline values: CDR1 KGHSH, CDR2 LQKENI. This CDR3 is built from 13 residues. With 6 bases clipped from V and 8 bases from J, the junction kept 7 bases outside the gene matches. The CDR3 bases are TGTGCCAGCTCGCCGACAGGGTCGGAGCCCCAGCATTTT. Translated, it gives CASSPTGSEPQHF. Combining the CDR3 with reference TRBV18 and TRBJ1-5 gives the whole variable domain NAGVMQNPRHLVRRRGQEARLRCSPMKGHSHVYWYRQLPEEGLKFMVYLQKENIIDESGMPKERFSAEFPKEGPSILRIQQVVRGDSAAYFCASSPTGSEPQHFGDGTRLSIL.

The V and J genes are TRBV27 and TRBJ2-1, with D tentatively TRBD2 (6 bases). This CDR3 is built from 16 residues. Trimming shortened V by 8 bases and J by 0 bases, and 17 bases separated the two germline ends. Germline V gene data show CDR1 as MNHEY and CDR2 as SMNVEV (reference sequence). Here the CDR3 reads CASLPVGDFSYNEQFF. The CDR3 nucleotides are TGTGCCAGCCTTCCGGTCGGGGACTTCTCCTACAATGAGCAGTTCTTC.

The chain links TRBV4-1 to TRBJ1-5; 10 nucleotides line up with TRBD1. In germline, CDR1 is MGHRA, CDR2 YSYEKL. Trimming cost V 0 bases and J 5 bases; bases outside gene matches: 4. This CDR3 has 16 residues. This CDR3 reads CASSQDAGQGHQPQHF. CDR3 coding DNA: TGCGCCAGCAGCCAAGATGCGGGACAGGGGCATCAGCCCCAGCATTTT.

This chain uses TRBV7-2 with TRBJ1-4; 8 positions match TRBD1. The ends lost 1 base at V and 3 bases at J; junction bases unmatched: 4. The CDR3 is 16 amino acids. The germline V gene encodes CDR1 SGHTA and CDR2 FQGNSA. The DNA of the CDR3 is TGTGCCAGCAGCTTAGTTGGGACAGGTTCTAATGAAAAACTGTTTTTT. Its protein is CASSLVGTGSNEKLFF.

This chain connects TRBV6-5 to TRBJ2-7; 7 nucleotides line up with TRBD2. V was pared by 8 bases and J by 0 bases, with 7 bases of the junction left unmatched. CDR3 length equals 14 residues. CDR1 and CDR2 from the germline V gene are MNHEY and SVGAGI. CDR3 sequence reads: CASGLAGNSYEQYF. In nucleotides, the CDR3 is TGTGCCAGCGGATTAGCGGGCAACTCCTACGAGCAGTACTTC.

The CDR3 protein is CSASRPTGTGELFF. In nucleotides, the CDR3 is TGCAGTGCTAGTCGGCCCACAGGCACCGGGGAGCTGTTTTTT. The rearrangement links TRBV20-1 to TRBJ2-2, with a weak D call TRBD1 (5 bases). Germline loops: CDR1 DFQATT, CDR2 SNEGSKA (reference sequence). The CDR3 is 14 amino acids. V lost 3 bases, J lost 4 bases, and 12 bases lay in between.

This sequence joins TRBV15 and TRBJ2-7, with 14 bases matching TRBD2. The CDR3 length is 17 residues. Losses at the gene ends were 0 bases for V and 1 base for J; bases not matched to a gene: 2. CDR1 is LNHNV, CDR2 YYDKDF, per germline (reference sequence). The CDR3 loop is CATSRETSGRGSYEQYF. The CDR3 DNA reads TGTGCCACCAGCAGAGAGACTAGCGGGAGGGGATCCTACGAGCAGTACTTC.

The table lists this clone with a few counts. The J gene is TRBJ1-1, the V gene TRBV6-2 or TRBV6-3; D gene ambiguous. Trimming shortened V by 3 bases and J by 4 bases, and 6 bases separated the two germline ends. Germline-derived CDR1 and CDR2 are MNHEY and SVGEGT. The CDR3 length is 12 residues. CDR3 bases: TGTGCCAGCAGTTATAGCCCCACTGAAGCTTTCTTT. Its translation is CASSYSPTEAFF.

The chain is built from TRBV4-2 and TRBJ2-7; D gene ambiguous. The V gene lost 3 bases and the J gene lost 0 bases, with 6 bases spanning the gap. In germline, CDR1 is LGHNA, CDR2 YNFKEQ. This CDR3 is built from 13 residues. In DNA form, the CDR3 reads TGTGCCAGCAGCCAGGAGTACTCCTACGAGCAGTACTTC. It codes for CASSQEYSYEQYF.

V gene TRBV7-2 combines with J gene TRBJ1-3, with D possibly TRBD1 on 5 matching bases. The CDR3 is 14 residues long. The ends were cut back, 5 bases at V and 2 bases at J, with 10 bases in the middle. CDR1 SGHTA and CDR2 FQGNSA come from the germline V gene. Here the CDR3 reads CASSPGGAGNTIYF. The CDR3, as DNA: TGTGCCAGCAGCCCGGGGGGAGCTGGAAACACCATATATTTT.

The CDR3 nucleotides read TGTGCCAGCTCACTTGTCGGGAGCCGTGCCTACAATGAGCAGTTCTTC. This encodes CASSLVGSRAYNEQFF. The rearrangement joins TRBV18 to TRBJ2-1, with D maybe TRBD2 (6 bases). V dropped 4 bases and J dropped 2 bases, with 15 bases sitting between them. Germline V gene lookup returns CDR1 KGHSH and CDR2 LQKENI. There are 16 residues in the CDR3.

The genes are TRBV7-7 and TRBJ2-5; 7 bases align to TRBD2. This CDR3 is built from 15 residues. Germline V gene lookup returns CDR1 SSHAT and CDR2 FNYEAQ (reference sequence). The J segment lost 3 bases and the V segment lost 0 bases, leaving 4 bases of the junction unmatched. Here the CDR3 DNA reads TGTGCCAGCAGCTTAGCGCAGCGGGGAAAAGAGACCCAGTACTTC. Its protein product is CASSLAQRGKETQYF.

The count of this clone is one. The rearrangement joins TRBV29-1 to TRBJ2-1; 11 bases fit TRBD1. Per the germline V gene, CDR1 is SQVTM and CDR2 is ANQGSEA. The CDR3 has 13 residues. After removal of 6 bases from V and 7 bases from J, the junction contained 5 bases not matched to a gene. In DNA form, the CDR3 reads TGCAGCGTCGCCGGGACAGGGGGAAATGAGCAGTTCTTC. This translates into CSVAGTGGNEQFF.